The 18 T cell receptor beta chains below come from one sample, sequenced in a study of identical twins. TCRdb recomputed calls from the 5' RACE reads with MiXCR, one row per CDR3 protein. The repertoire consists of fewer than 250,000 distinct CDR3 sequences, with about 7% occurring once and the leading ten covering about 3.6%. The same data also contributed to another study, on yellow fever vaccine responses in identical twins.

Specimen: memory (CD45RO+) T cells sorted from blood. The origin of the receptors is a young woman in good health.

At least ten counts were recorded for this clonotype. J is TRBJ1-5 and V is TRBV10-3; D is ambiguous. The CDR3 contains 15 residues. Germline V gives CDR1 ENHRY, CDR2 SYGVKD. V was trimmed by 3 bases and J by 0 bases, leaving 9 bases between them. CDR3 DNA sequence: TGTGCCATCAGTGATGGACTGTCTAGCAATCAGCCCCAGCATTTT. Its protein product is CAISDGLSSNQPQHF.

The chain recombines TRBV5-1 with TRBJ2-3, with 14 bases lining up with TRBD2. The CDR3 totals 18 residues. With V trimmed by 5 bases and J by 2 bases, 10 bases remained unmatched. Germline V CDR1 and CDR2: SGHRS, YFSETQ. The DNA for the CDR3 is TGCGCCAGCAGACCAGGGACTAGCGGGGGCAAAATCACAGATACGCAGTATTTT. Translated: CASRPGTSGGKITDTQYF.

The V gene is TRBV27, the J gene TRBJ1-2; D might be TRBD1 (5 bases). The CDR3 consists of 15 residues. Deletions cut 2 bases from V and 0 bases from J, with 10 bases between. Germline-derived CDR1 and CDR2 are MNHEY and SMNVEV (reference sequence). The CDR3, as DNA: TGTGCCAGCAGTTTAAGACAGAGCCCTAACTATGGCTACACCTTC. Translated, it gives CASSLRQSPNYGYTF.

This clonotype showed up many times. This chain connects TRBV28 to TRBJ2-7; no clear D. The CDR3 spans 13 residues. Trimming removed 7 bases from V and 2 bases from J, with 12 bases in between. Germline V gives CDR1 MDHEN, CDR2 SYDVKM. The CDR3 reads CASTSGSTYEQYF. DNA of the CDR3: TGTGCCAGCACCTCGGGCTCGACCTACGAGCAGTACTTC.

This clonotype appeared a few times. CDR3 residues: CAIRVTSSNEQFF. The CDR3 DNA is TGTGCCATCAGGGTGACTAGCAGCAATGAGCAGTTCTTC. The V call is TRBV10-3, the J call TRBJ2-1; 7 bases line up with TRBD2. This CDR3 comprises 13 residues. V shed 6 bases, J shed 6 bases, and the junction held 5 bases outside the gene matches. CDR1 and CDR2 (germline): ENHRY, SYGVKD.

This clonotype occurred many times. The rearrangement uses TRBV20-1 and TRBJ2-3; perhaps TRBD1 as D (5 bases). The germline V gene encodes CDR1 DFQATT and CDR2 SNEGSKA (reference sequence). V lost 3 bases to trimming and J lost 3 bases, with 19 bases between them. The CDR3 covers 16 residues. CDR3 protein: CSASPGRTILTDTQYF. The CDR3 DNA sequence: TGCAGTGCTAGTCCCGGACGGACAATATTGACAGATACGCAGTATTTT.

This clonotype was seen a handful of times. The chain couples TRBV7-6 to TRBJ2-2; the D gene is possibly TRBD2 (6 bases). CDR3 length: 16 amino acids. V was clipped by 1 base and J by 6 bases, with 15 bases between them. The germline V gene encodes CDR1 SGHVS and CDR2 FNYEAQ. The CDR3 sequence: CASSLVASGGSGELFF. Written as DNA, the CDR3 is TGTGCCAGCAGCTTAGTTGCCTCCGGGGGTTCCGGGGAGCTGTTTTTT.

A few counts support this clonotype. The rearrangement joins TRBV24-1 to TRBJ2-2, with D perhaps TRBD1 or TRBD2 (5 bases each). Germline CDR1 reads KGHDR; CDR2 reads SFDVKD. This CDR3 is 15 amino acids long. V was shortened by 4 bases and J by 6 bases, with 14 bases between the two germline ends. CDR3 bases: TGTGCCACCAGTGAAACCCAGGGAGTCCCCGGGGAGCTGTTTTTT. Translating gives CATSETQGVPGELFF.

This clonotype was observed once. This chain connects TRBV7-7 to TRBJ2-2; tentatively, D is TRBD2 (6 bases). Trimming stripped 0 bases from V and 2 bases from J, with 7 bases between. The CDR3 has 15 amino acids. The germline V gene has CDR1 SSHAT and CDR2 FNYEAQ (reference sequence). In nucleotides, the CDR3 is TGTGCCAGCAGCTTAGCAACTAGCAACACCGGGGAGCTGTTTTTT. This translates into CASSLATSNTGELFF.

The rearrangement joins TRBV6-5 to TRBJ2-7; 9 nucleotides align to TRBD1. V lost 0 bases to trimming and J lost 4 bases; unmatched junction nucleotides: 4. Germline V gene sequence: CDR1 MNHEY, CDR2 SVGAGI. The CDR3 runs 15 residues. The CDR3 is CASSYSGTGSYEQYF. Written as DNA, the CDR3 is TGTGCCAGCAGTTACTCTGGGACAGGGAGTTACGAGCAGTACTTC.

V usage is TRBV6-5 and J usage is TRBJ2-1; 7 positions agree with TRBD1. CDR3 length: 12 residues. In germline, CDR1 is MNHEY, CDR2 SVGAGI. V shed 5 bases and J 5 bases; nucleotides not matched to a gene: 0. In DNA, the CDR3 is TGTGCCAGCAGTCAGGGGGACAATGAGCAGTTCTTC. Its translation: CASSQGDNEQFF.

The chain carries TRBV2 and TRBJ1-2, with TRBD1 identical over 9 bases. CDR3 length equals 14 residues. The germline gives CDR1 SNHLY, CDR2 FYNNEI. Trimming removed 5 bases from V and 5 bases from J; junction bases left unmatched: 6. The CDR3 region has the DNA TGTGCCAGCAGTTTCGACAGGGGGAGGTATGGCTACACCTTC. It translates to CASSFDRGRYGYTF.

There are many counts of this clonotype. The chain couples TRBV20-1 to TRBJ2-6; D is undetermined. The V gene's germline CDR1 is DFQATT and CDR2 SNEGSKA (reference sequence). CDR3 size: 15 residues. Trimming removed 0 bases from V and 1 base from J, with 7 bases in between. In nucleotides, the CDR3 is TGCAGTGCTAGAGATATGTTATCTGGGGCCAACGTCCTGACTTTC. This sequence encodes CSARDMLSGANVLTF.

This clonotype has only a few counts. The rearrangement joins TRBV28 to TRBJ2-4, with 9 positions matching TRBD2. V dropped 10 bases and J dropped 8; count of bases not matched to a gene: 12. The CDR3 totals 14 residues. CDR1 is MDHEN and CDR2 is SYDVKM in the germline V gene. Here the CDR3 reads CATWEGTSRDIQYF. Written as DNA, the CDR3 is TGTGCCACCTGGGAGGGGACTAGCCGGGACATTCAGTACTTC.

This clonotype appeared a few times. The rearrangement links TRBV4-2 to TRBJ2-1; TRBD2 agrees at 8 bases. V lost 1 base and J lost 6; bases outside the gene matches: 8. The V gene's germline CDR1 is LGHNA and CDR2 YNFKEQ. The CDR3 is 16 amino acids. The CDR3 coding sequence is TGTGCCAGCAGCCAAGTGGGGCGGGGGGTGTTCAATGAGCAGTTCTTC. Translated: CASSQVGRGVFNEQFF.

This clonotype was seen more than once but under ten times. This chain uses TRBV2 with TRBJ2-5, with D possibly TRBD2 on 5 matching bases. CDR1 and CDR2 from the germline V gene are SNHLY and FYNNEI. V lost 7 bases and J 5 bases, leaving 14 bases between the germline ends. The CDR3 is 13 residues long. This CDR3 reads CASTRGVGETQYF. The CDR3 DNA reads as TGTGCCAGCACCCGGGGAGTGGGCGAGACCCAGTACTTC.

Only a few counts were recorded for this clonotype. The rearrangement joins TRBV7-9 to TRBJ1-5; weak D call: TRBD1 (5 bases). V lost 5 bases and J lost 5, with 13 bases in between. The CDR3 has 14 residues. CDR1 is SEHNR and CDR2 is FQNEAQ in the germline V gene (reference sequence). The CDR3, as DNA: TGTGCCAGCAGCAGGACACAAGACGATCAGCCCCAGCATTTT. Translation: CASSRTQDDQPQHF.

This clonotype was recorded many times. The chain combines TRBV4-1 with TRBJ2-1; D unresolved. Trimming removed 0 bases from V and 0 bases from J, with 15 bases in between. This CDR3 spans 18 amino acids. Germline CDR1 reads MGHRA; CDR2 reads YSYEKL. The CDR3 DNA reads as TGCGCCAGCAGCCAAGAGTTTACAGACCGAAGCTCCTACAATGAGCAGTTCTTC. Its protein product is CASSQEFTDRSSYNEQFF.